The T cell receptor beta chain described here comes from a study of neurological immune-mediated disorders. Time point here: longitudinal time-point 2. Via MiXCR, TCRdb re-called the 5' RACE reads, giving one row per CDR3 protein. The sample shows 55,000 to 65,000 distinct CDR3 sequences, nearly 10% of them seen only once. V was cut by 2 bases and J by 6 bases, with 11 bases left in between. The V gene's germline CDR1 is SGHTA and CDR2 FQGNSA. The CDR3 has 14 residues. Of note for this clonotype: A much more abundant neighbour one base away suggests this may be a read error.

The chain employs TRBV7-2 and TRBJ1-5; possible D gene TRBD1, 5 bases. This receptor was taken from a man under 40 in good health. The sequencing input was PBMCs. Written as DNA, the CDR3 is TGTGCCAGCAGCTTACAGGGAGAGTGTCAGCCCCAGCATTTT. It specifies CASSLQGECQPQHF. Full variable domain (missing parts from reference TRBV7-2 and TRBJ1-5): GAGVSQSPSNKVTEKGKDVELRCDPISGHTALYWYRQSLGQGLEFLIYFQGNSAPDKSGLPSDRFSAERTGGSVSTLTIQRTQQEDSAVYLCASSLQGECQPQHFGDGTRLSIL.